This T cell receptor beta chain was observed in a study of shared clonotypes between healthy human individuals (dated by TCRdb to about 2020). A note on the overall study: A couple of women and three men aged 18 to 49 years were included in the cohort. The study deeply sequenced blood TCR repertoires of five healthy adults to estimate repertoire size and the extent of clonotype sharing between individuals. To increase sequencing depth and limit assay-specific biases, TCR repertoire library preparation and sequencing were carried out by different laboratories using diverse techniques. Per donor, leukapheresis produced somewhere between about 0.94 and 8.9 billion PBMCs.

In regard to this clone: The antigen it binds to is not known. The sample holds no much larger clone one base away, and base qualities are not on file.

The junction shows trimming of 3 bases on V and 3 bases on J, plus 14 bases between the germline ends. CDR1 and CDR2 were assigned from the germline V gene as SGHTA and FQGNSA. Measured from the cysteine to the phenylalanine, the CDR3 is 15 residues long. The entry retains the CDR3 DNA only, 45 bases that are in frame from base 1. Using the deep immunoSEQ assay, multiplex PCR amplified TCR CDR3 regions from genomic DNA. Genomic DNA extracted from each cell subset was distributed evenly over all wells of several immunoSEQ 96-well plates, and each plate served as one replicate. For unsorted PBMC, roughly 330 ng genomic DNA, equal to approximately 30,000 T cell genomes, was loaded into each replicate PCR. Ten immunoSEQ deep assay plates were used to sequence the unsorted PBMC genomic DNA. Purified libraries were measured with a Qubit 3.0 fluorometer, size-checked on a Bioanalyzer 2100, and measured again with the KAPA Library Quantification kit. Every immunoSEQ 96-well plate was sequenced on a dedicated single-read 150-cycle Illumina NextSeq 550 flow cell. The paper's data handling went like this. The immunoSEQ output contained only junctional sequences without quality scores, so filtering could not match that applied to full-length reads. Sequences were annotated with PyIR, a Python wrapper for IgBLAST v1.9, using IMGT germline references to assign V/J genes and CDR3. Reads were removed for weak V/J assignments (E-value above 1e-6), missing CDR3, stop codons, out-of-frame junctions, or ambiguous translated residues. V3J clonotypes were defined by identical inferred V gene, J gene, and CDR3 amino acid sequence. Percentage overlap between repertoires was calculated by dividing the number of shared unique clonotypes by the size of the smaller repertoire. Repertoire richness was assessed with RTK rarefaction, the Chao1 estimator, and Recon v2.1 estimates of unobserved clonotypes. TCRdb took over this immuneACCESS table, retaining in-frame rearrangements with V and J assigned. Such tables are incomplete; in checked studies, under half of the missing clones stem from an unresolved V gene, and the remainder is unexplained. V and J calls plus clone size are reproduced from that table; the DNA served to infer D and trimming. This sample lists about half a million clones; 65% to 85% were detected once. The ten most abundant clones make up roughly 12% of the sample.

Summary of the overall study and its limitations: Sampling was limited to blood, and TCR repertoires in tissue likely differ from TCR repertoires in blood. The small number of donors limited the genetic and exposure-history diversity represented. Based on pairwise subsampling, the degree of clonotype sharing among donors was expected to be affected by sequencing depth.

The donors were healthy, HIV-negative adults with no recently reported acute infections or vaccinations. Every donor was a Caucasian adult living in Nashville, Tennessee, USA. For unsorted samples, tens of millions of PBMCs were counted, and genomic DNA was extracted using the QIAamp DNA Blood Mini kit. Blood was obtained by leukapheresis, after which PBMCs were separated by Ficoll-Histopaque density gradient centrifugation and cryopreserved in liquid nitrogen vapor phase. The V and J genes are TRBV7-2 and TRBJ1-2; a tentative D call is TRBD1 (6 bases match). The origin of this receptor is a woman in her 40s in good health. Some clones in this sample may be carry-over from other donors' samples. The sample consisted of PBMCs. The CDR3 reads CASSFPGGLDYGYTF. The DNA sequence is TGTGCCAGCAGCTTCCCCGGGGGGCTTGACTATGGCTACACCTTC. Extended through the reference TRBV7-2 and TRBJ1-2 proteins, this CDR3 yields the full variable domain: GAGVSQSPSNKVTEKGKDVELRCDPISGHTALYWYRQSLGQGLEFLIYFQGNSAPDKSGLPSDRFSAERTGGSVSTLTIQRTQQEDSAVYLCASSFPGGLDYGYTFGSGTRLTVV.